The present entry profiles one T cell receptor (beta chain) with its context. Its antigen remains unknown. Germline CDR1 and CDR2: MNHEY and SVGAGI. Trimming pared 2 bases from V and 5 bases from J, leaving 24 bases between. The CDR3 totals 18 residues. Ten milliliters was the volume of peripheral blood drawn from each donor. This record belongs to a study of blood T cells in healthy people across ages. Through a sample-barcoded 5' primer and a J-beta primer mix, a second PCR was run for roughly 6 to 12 cycles. Each cDNA molecule, via a template-switch adaptor with 12 random nucleotides, was tagged. Via MiXCR, TCRdb re-called the 5' RACE reads, giving one row per CDR3 protein. The sample shows 890,000 or so distinct CDR3 sequences, 62% of them seen only once. Study-wide findings and caveats: With donor CMV status unknown, expanded clonotype changes were possibly confounded. With naive T cell percentage, TCR beta diversity showed a strong correlation.

The TCR sequence derives from a man aged 25 to 45 in good health. This chain uses TRBV6-5 with TRBJ1-2, with unresolved D. The sequencing sample was made of blood. CDR3 nucleotide sequence: TGTGCCAGCAGTTACGGATTCGGACGAGGCCATCAAGGGTATGGCTACACCTTC. Protein: CASSYGFGRGHQGYGYTF.